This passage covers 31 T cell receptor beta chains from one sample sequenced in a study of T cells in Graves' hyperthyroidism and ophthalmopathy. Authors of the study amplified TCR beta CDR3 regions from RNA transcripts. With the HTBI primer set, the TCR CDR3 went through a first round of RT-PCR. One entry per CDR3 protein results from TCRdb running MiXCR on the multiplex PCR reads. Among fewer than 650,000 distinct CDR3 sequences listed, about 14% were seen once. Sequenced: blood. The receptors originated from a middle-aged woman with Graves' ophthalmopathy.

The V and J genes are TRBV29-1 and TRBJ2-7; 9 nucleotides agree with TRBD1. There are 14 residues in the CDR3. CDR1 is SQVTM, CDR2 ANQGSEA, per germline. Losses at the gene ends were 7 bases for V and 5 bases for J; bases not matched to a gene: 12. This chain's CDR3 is CSALPGTGTHEQYF. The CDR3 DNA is TGCAGCGCGTTACCCGGGACAGGGACCCACGAGCAGTACTTC.

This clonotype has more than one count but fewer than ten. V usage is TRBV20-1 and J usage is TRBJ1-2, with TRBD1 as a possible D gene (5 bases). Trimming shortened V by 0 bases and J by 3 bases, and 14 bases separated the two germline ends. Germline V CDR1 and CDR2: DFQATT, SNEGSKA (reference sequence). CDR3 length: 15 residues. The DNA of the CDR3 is TGCAGTGCTAGAGATCGACAGAATTTTTACTATGGCTACACCTTC. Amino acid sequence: CSARDRQNFYYGYTF.

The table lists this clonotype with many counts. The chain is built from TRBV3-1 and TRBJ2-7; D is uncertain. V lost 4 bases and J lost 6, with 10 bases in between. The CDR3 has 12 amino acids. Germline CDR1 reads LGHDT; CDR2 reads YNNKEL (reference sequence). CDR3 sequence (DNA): TGTGCCAGCAGCCCAGGCCCCCTCGAGCAGTACTTC. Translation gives CASSPGPLEQYF.

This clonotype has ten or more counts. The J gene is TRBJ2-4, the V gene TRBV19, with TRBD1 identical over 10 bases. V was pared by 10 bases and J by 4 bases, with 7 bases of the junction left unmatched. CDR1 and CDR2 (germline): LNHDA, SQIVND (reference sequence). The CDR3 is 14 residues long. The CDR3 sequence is CATTPGQGKNIQYF. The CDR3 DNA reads TGTGCCACTACCCCGGGACAGGGGAAAAACATTCAGTACTTC.

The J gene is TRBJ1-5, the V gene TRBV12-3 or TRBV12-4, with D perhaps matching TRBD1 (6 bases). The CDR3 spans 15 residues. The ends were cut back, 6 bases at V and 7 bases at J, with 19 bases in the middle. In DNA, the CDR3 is TGTGCCAGCAGCTTAAGGTTCGGGGGCGGGCAGCCCCAGCATTTT. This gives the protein CASSLRFGGGQPQHF.

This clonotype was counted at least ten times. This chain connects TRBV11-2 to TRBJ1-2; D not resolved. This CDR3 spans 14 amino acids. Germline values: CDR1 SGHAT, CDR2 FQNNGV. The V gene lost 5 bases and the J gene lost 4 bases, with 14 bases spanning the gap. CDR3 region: CASSPLRGSYGYTF. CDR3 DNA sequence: TGTGCCAGCAGCCCCCTACGGGGTTCCTATGGCTACACCTTC. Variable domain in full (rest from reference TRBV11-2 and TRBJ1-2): EAGVAQSPRYKIIEKRQSVAFWCNPISGHATLYWYQQILGQGPKLLIQFQNNGVVDDSQLPKDRFSAERLKGVDSTLKIQPAKLEDSAVYLCASSPLRGSYGYTFGSGTRLTVV.

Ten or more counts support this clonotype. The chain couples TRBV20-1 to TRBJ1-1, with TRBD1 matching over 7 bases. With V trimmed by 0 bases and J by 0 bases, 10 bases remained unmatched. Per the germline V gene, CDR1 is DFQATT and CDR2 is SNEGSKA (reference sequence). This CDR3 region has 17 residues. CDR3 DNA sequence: TGCAGTGCTAGAGAGACAGGGTTAAGCAACATGAACACTGAAGCTTTCTTT. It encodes CSARETGLSNMNTEAFF.

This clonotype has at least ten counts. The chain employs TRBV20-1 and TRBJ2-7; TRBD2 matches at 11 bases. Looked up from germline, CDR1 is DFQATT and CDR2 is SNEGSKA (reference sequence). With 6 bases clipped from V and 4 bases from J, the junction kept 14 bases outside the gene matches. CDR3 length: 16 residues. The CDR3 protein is CSARPHVAGGEYEQYF. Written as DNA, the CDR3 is TGCAGTGCCCGACCCCACGTAGCGGGAGGGGAATACGAGCAGTACTTC.

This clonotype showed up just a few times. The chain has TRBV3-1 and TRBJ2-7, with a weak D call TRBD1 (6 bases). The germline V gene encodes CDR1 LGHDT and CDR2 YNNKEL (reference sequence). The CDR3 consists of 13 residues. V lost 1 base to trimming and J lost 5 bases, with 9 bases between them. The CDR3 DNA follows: TGTGCCAGCAGCCAAGGCTCAGGGGACGAGCAGTACTTC. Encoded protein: CASSQGSGDEQYF.

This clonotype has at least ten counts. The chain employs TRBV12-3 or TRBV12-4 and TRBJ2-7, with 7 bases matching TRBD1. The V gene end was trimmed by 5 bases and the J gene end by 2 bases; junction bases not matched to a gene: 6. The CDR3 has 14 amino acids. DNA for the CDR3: TGTGCCAGCAGTACCTTGACAGGGACCTACGAGCAGTACTTC. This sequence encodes CASSTLTGTYEQYF.

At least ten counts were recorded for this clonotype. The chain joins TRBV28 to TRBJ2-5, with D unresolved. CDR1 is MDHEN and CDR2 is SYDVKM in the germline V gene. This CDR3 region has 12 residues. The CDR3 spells CGSSLGKETQYF. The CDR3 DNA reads TGTGGCTCTTCATTGGGGAAAGAGACCCAGTACTTC. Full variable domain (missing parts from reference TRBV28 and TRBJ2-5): DVKVTQSSRYLVKRTGEKVFLECVQDMDHENMFWYRQDPGLGLRLIYFSYDVKMKEKGDIPEGYSVSREKKERFSLILESASTNQTSMYLCGSSLGKETQYFGPGTRLLVL.

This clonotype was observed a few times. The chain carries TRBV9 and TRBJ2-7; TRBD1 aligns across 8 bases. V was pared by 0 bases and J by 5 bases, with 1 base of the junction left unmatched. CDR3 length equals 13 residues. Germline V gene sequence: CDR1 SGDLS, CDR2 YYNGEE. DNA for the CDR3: TGTGCCAGCAGCGTAGGACAGGGGAACGAGCAGTACTTC. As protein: CASSVGQGNEQYF.

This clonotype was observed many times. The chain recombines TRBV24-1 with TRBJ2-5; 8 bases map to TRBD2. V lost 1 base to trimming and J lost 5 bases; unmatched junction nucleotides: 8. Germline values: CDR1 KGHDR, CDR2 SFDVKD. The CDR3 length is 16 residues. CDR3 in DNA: TGTGCCACCAGTGATTTTGCGAGCGGGAGAATGGAGACCCAGTACTTC. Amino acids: CATSDFASGRMETQYF.

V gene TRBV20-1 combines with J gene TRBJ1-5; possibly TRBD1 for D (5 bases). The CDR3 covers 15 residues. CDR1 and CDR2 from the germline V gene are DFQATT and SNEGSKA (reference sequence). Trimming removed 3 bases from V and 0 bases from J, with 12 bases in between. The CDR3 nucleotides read TGCAGTGCTAGCCTAGGGGATTTTAGCAATCAGCCCCAGCATTTT. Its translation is CSASLGDFSNQPQHF.

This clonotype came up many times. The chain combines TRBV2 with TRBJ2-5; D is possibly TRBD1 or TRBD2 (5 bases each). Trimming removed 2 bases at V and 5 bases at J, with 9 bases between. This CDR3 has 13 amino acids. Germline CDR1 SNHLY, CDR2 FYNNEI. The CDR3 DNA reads TGTGCCAGCAGTGAATCCGGGGCCGAGACCCAGTACTTC. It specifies CASSESGAETQYF. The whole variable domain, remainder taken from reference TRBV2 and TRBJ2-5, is EPEVTQTPSHQVTQMGQEVILRCVPISNHLYFYWYRQILGQKVEFLVSFYNNEISEKSEIFDDQFSVERPDGSNFTLKIRSTKLEDSAMYFCASSESGAETQYFGPGTRLLVL.

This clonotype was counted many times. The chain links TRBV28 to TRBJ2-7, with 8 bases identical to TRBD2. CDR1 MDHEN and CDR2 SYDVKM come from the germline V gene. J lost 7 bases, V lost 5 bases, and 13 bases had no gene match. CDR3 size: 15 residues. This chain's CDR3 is CASSASRIAGFEQYF. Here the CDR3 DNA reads TGTGCCAGCAGTGCCTCCCGTATAGCGGGATTTGAGCAGTACTTC. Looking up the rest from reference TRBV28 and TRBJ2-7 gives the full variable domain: DVKVTQSSRYLVKRTGEKVFLECVQDMDHENMFWYRQDPGLGLRLIYFSYDVKMKEKGDIPEGYSVSREKKERFSLILESASTNQTSMYLCASSASRIAGFEQYFGPGTRLTVT.

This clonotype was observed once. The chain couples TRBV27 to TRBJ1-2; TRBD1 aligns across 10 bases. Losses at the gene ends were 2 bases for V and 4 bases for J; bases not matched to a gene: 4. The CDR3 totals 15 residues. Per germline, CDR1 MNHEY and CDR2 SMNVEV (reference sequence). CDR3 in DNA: TGTGCCAGCAGTTTAAGGGGGGACAGGGGCTATGGCTACACCTTC. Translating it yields CASSLRGDRGYGYTF.

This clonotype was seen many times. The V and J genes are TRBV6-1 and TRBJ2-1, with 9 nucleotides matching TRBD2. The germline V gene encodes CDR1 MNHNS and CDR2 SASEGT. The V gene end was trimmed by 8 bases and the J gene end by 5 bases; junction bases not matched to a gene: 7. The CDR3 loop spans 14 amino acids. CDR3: CASCRLAVNNEQFF. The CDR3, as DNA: TGTGCCAGCTGCAGACTAGCGGTTAACAATGAGCAGTTCTTC.

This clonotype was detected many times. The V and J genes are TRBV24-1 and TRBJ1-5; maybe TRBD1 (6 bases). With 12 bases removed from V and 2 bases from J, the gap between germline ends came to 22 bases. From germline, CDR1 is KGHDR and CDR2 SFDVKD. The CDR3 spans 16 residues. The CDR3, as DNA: TGTGCCCCCACCCGGTTCGACGGACAGCGCAATCAGCCCCAGCATTTT. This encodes CAPTRFDGQRNQPQHF.

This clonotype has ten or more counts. CDR3 nucleotide sequence: TGCAGCGTCGACAACAGGGGGAGCGAGCAGTACTTC. It is translated as CSVDNRGSEQYF. The chain joins TRBV29-1 to TRBJ2-7, with 8 nucleotides matching TRBD1. V lost 6 bases and J lost 6; bases outside the gene matches: 7. From germline, CDR1 is SQVTM and CDR2 ANQGSEA. The CDR3 contains 12 residues.

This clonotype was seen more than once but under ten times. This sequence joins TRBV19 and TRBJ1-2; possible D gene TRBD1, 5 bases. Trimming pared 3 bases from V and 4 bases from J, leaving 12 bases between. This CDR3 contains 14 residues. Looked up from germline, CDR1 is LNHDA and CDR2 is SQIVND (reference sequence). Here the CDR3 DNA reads TGTGCCAGTAGTATTGGTGCAGGGACCTATGGCTACACCTTC. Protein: CASSIGAGTYGYTF. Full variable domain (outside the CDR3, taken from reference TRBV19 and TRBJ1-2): DGGITQSPKYLFRKEGQNVTLSCEQNLNHDAMYWYRQDPGQGLRLIYYSQIVNDFQKGDIAEGYSVSREKKESFPLTVTSAQKNPTAFYLCASSIGAGTYGYTFGSGTRLTVV.

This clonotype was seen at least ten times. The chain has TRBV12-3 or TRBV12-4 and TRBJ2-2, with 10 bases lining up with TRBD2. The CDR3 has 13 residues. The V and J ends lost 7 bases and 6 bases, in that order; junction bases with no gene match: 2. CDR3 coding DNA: TGTGCCAGCACTAGCGGGAGACCCGGGGAGCTGTTTTTT. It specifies CASTSGRPGELFF.

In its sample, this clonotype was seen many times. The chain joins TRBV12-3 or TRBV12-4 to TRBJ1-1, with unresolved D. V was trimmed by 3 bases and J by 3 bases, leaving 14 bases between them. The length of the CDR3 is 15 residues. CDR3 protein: CASSFRGGWDTEAFF. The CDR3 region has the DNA TGTGCCAGCAGTTTCCGGGGAGGTTGGGACACTGAAGCTTTCTTT.

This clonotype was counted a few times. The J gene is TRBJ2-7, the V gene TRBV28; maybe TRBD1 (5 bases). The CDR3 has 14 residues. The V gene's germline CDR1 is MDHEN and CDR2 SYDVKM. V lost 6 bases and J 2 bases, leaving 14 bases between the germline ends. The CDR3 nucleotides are TGTGCCAGCAGCTTCTCACAGGAGACCTACGAGCAGTACTTC. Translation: CASSFSQETYEQYF.

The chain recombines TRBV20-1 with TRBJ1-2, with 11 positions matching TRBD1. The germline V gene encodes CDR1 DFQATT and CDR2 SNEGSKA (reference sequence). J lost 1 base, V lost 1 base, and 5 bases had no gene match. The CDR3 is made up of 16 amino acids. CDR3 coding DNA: TGCAGTGCTAGAGCGGGACAGGGGGGTCTTAACTATGGCTACACCTTC. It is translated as CSARAGQGGLNYGYTF.

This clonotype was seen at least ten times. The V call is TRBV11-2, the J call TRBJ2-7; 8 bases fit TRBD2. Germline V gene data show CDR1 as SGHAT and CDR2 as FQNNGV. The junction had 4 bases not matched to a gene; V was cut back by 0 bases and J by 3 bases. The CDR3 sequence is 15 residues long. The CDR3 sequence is CASSLEREDVYEQYF. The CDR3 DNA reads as TGTGCCAGCAGCTTAGAGCGGGAGGATGTCTACGAGCAGTACTTC.

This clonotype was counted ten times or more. DNA for the CDR3: TGTGCCAGCAGTTACTCATTAGGGCCGAATCAGCCCCAGCATTTT. It codes for CASSYSLGPNQPQHF. The V gene is TRBV6-5, the J gene TRBJ1-5; no firm D call. The CDR3 is 15 amino acids. The V end lost 0 bases, the J end lost 4 bases, and 10 bases lay between the germline ends. Germline CDR1 and CDR2: MNHEY and SVGAGI.

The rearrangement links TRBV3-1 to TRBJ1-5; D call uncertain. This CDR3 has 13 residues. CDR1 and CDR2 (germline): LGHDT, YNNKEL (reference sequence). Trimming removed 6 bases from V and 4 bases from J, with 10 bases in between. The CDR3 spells CASSFELNQPQHF. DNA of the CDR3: TGTGCCAGCAGTTTCGAGTTGAATCAGCCCCAGCATTTT.

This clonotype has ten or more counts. The CDR3 protein is CSARRQNTGELFF. Written as DNA, the CDR3 is TGCAGTGCTCGTCGACAAAACACCGGGGAGCTGTTTTTT. The rearrangement links TRBV20-1 to TRBJ2-2; D not certain. The germline gives CDR1 DFQATT, CDR2 SNEGSKA (reference sequence). The CDR3 runs to 13 residues. Trimming pared 5 bases from V and 2 bases from J, leaving 9 bases between.

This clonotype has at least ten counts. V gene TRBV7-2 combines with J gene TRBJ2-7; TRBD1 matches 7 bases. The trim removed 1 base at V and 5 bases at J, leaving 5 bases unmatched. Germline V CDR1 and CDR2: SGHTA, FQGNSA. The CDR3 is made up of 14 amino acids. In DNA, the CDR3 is TGTGCCAGCAGCTTAGGTGTAGGGGGCGACGAGCAGTACTTC. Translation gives CASSLGVGGDEQYF.

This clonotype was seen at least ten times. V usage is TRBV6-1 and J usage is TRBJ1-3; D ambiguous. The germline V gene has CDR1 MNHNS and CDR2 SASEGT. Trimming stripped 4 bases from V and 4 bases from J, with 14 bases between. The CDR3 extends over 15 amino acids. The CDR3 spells CASSALGSTGNTIYF. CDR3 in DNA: TGTGCCAGCAGTGCGTTGGGATCAACGGGAAACACCATATATTTT.